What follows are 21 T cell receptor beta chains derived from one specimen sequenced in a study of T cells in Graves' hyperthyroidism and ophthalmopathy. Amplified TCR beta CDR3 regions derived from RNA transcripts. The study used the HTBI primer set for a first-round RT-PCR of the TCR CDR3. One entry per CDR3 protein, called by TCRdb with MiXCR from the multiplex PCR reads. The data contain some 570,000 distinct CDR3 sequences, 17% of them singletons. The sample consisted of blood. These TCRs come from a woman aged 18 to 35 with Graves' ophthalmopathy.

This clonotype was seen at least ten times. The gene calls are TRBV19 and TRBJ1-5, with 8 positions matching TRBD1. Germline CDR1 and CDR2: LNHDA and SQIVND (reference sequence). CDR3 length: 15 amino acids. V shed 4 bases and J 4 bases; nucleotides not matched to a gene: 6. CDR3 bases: TGTGCCAGTAGTACTTACACAGGGGGAAATCAGCCCCAGCATTTT. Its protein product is CASSTYTGGNQPQHF.

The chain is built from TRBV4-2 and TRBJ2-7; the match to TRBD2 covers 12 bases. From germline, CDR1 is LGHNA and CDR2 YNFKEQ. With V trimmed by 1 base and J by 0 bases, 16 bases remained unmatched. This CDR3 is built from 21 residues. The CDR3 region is CASSQVIGLAGSRGSSYEQYF. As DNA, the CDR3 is TGTGCCAGCAGCCAAGTTATAGGACTAGCGGGAAGTCGTGGGAGCTCCTACGAGCAGTACTTC.

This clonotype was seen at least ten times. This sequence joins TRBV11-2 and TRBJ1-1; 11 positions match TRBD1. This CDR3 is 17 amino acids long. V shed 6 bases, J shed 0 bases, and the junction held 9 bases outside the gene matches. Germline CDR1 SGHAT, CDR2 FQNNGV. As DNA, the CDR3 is TGTGCCAGCAGTTACCGGGACAGGGGGATATTGAACACTGAAGCTTTCTTT. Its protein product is CASSYRDRGILNTEAFF.

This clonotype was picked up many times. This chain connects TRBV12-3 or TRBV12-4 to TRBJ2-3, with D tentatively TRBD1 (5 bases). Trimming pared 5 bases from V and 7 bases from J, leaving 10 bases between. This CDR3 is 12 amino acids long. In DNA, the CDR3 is TGTGCCAGCAGTGGCGACAGCTATACGCAGTATTTT. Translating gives CASSGDSYTQYF.

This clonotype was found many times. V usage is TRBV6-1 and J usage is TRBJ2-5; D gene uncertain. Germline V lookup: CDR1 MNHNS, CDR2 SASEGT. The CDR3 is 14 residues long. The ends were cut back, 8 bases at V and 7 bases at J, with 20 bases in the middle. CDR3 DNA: TGTGCCAGCGCCGGGCGAAACCCTGGGGTGACCCAGTACTTC. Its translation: CASAGRNPGVTQYF.

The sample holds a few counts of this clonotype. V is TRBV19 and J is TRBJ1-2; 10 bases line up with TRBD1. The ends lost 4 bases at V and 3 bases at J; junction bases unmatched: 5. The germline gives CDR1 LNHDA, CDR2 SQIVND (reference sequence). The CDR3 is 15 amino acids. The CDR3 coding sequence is TGTGCCAGTAGTACGACAGGGGGCGACTACTATGGCTACACCTTC. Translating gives CASSTTGGDYYGYTF.

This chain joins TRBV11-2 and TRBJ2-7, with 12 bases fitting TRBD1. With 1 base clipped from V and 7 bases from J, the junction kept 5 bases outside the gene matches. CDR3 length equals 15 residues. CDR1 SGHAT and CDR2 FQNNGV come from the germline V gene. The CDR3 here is CASSLVGTGGREQYF. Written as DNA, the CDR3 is TGTGCCAGCAGCTTAGTAGGGACAGGGGGCCGGGAGCAGTACTTC.

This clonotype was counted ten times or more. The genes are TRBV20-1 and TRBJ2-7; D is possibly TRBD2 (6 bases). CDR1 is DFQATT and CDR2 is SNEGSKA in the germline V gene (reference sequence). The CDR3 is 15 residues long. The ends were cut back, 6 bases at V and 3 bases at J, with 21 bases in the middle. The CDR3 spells CSAPPGRGNNYEQYF. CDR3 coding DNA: TGCAGTGCCCCCCCAGGGCGGGGCAATAACTACGAGCAGTACTTC.

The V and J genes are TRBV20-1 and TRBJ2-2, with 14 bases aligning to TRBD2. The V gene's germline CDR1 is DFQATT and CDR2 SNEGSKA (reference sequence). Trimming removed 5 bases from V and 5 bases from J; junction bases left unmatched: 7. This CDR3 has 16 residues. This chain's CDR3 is CSAARRLAGGTGELFF. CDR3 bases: TGCAGTGCTGCGCGAAGACTAGCGGGAGGGACCGGGGAGCTGTTTTTT.

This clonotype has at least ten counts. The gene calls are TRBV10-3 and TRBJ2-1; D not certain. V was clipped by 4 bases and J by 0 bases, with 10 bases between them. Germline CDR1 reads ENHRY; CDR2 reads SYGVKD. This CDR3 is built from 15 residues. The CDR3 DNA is TGTGCCATCAGTGGTCCGGAGAGCTCCTACAATGAGCAGTTCTTC. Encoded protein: CAISGPESSYNEQFF.

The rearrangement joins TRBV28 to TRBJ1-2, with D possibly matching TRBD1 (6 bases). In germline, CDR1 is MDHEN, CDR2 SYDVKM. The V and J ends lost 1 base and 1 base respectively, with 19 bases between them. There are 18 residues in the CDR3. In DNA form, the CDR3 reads TGTGCCAGCAGTTTATCCTGGGTTGCTAGGGGGGATAACTATGGCTACACCTTC. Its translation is CASSLSWVARGDNYGYTF.

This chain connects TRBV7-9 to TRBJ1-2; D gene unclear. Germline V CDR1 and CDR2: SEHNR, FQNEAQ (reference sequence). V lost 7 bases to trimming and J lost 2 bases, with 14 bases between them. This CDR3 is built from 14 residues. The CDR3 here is CASTTIRENYGYTF. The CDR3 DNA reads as TGTGCCAGCACCACCATTCGGGAGAACTATGGCTACACCTTC.

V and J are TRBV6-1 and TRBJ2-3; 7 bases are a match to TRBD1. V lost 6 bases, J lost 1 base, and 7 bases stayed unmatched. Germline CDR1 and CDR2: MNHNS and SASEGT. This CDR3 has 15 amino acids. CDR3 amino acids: CASRYTGDRTDTQYF. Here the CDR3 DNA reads TGTGCCAGCAGATATACAGGGGACCGCACAGATACGCAGTATTTT.

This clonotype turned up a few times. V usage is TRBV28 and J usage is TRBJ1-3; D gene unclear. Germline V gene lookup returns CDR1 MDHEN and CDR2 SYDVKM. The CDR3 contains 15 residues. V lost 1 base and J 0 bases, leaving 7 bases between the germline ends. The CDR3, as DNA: TGTGCCAGCAGTTTATCCTCGAGCTCTGGAAACACCATATATTTT. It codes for CASSLSSSSGNTIYF.

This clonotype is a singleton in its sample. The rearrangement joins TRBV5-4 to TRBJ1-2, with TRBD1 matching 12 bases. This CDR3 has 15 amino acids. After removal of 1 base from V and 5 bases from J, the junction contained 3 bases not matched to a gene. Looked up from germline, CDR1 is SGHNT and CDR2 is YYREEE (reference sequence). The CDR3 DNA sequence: TGTGCCAGCAGCTTGCCGGGACAGGGGGCGTATGGCTACACCTTC. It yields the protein CASSLPGQGAYGYTF. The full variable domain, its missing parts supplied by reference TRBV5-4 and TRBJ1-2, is ETGVTQSPTHLIKTRGQQVTLRCSSQSGHNTVSWYQQALGQGPQFIFQYYREEENGRGNFPPRFSGLQFPNYSSELNVNALELDDSALYLCASSLPGQGAYGYTFGSGTRLTVV.

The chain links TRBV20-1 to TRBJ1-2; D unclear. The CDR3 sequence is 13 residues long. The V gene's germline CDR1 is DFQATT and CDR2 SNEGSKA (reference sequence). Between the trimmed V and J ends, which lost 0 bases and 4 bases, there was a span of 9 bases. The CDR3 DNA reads TGCAGTGCTAGAGATATAGGTTCCTATGGCTACACCTTC. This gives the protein CSARDIGSYGYTF.

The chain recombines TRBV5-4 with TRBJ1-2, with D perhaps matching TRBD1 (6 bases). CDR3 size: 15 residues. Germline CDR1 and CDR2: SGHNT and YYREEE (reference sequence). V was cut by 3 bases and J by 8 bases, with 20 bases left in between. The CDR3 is CASSSRPGGVGGYTF. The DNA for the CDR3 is TGTGCCAGCAGCTCCCGCCCGGGGGGCGTGGGGGGCTACACCTTC.

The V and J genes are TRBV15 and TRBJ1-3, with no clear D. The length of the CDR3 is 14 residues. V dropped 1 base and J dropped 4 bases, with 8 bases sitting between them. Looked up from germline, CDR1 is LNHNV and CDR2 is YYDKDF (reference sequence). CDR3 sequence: CATSRGTEGNTIYF. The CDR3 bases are TGTGCCACCAGCAGAGGTACAGAAGGAAACACCATATATTTT. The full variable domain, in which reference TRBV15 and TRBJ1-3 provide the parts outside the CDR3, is DAMVIQNPRYQVTQFGKPVTLSCSQTLNHNVMYWYQQKSSQAPKLLFHYYDKDFNNEADTPDNFQSRRPNTSFCFLDIRSPGLGDTAMYLCATSRGTEGNTIYFGEGSWLTVV.

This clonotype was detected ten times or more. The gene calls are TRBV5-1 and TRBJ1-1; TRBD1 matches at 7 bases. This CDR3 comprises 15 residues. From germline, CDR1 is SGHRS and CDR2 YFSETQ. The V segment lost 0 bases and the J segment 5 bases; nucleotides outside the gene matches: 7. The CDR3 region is CASSLGTGQGTEAFF. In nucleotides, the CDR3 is TGCGCCAGCAGCTTGGGGACAGGCCAGGGGACTGAAGCTTTCTTT.

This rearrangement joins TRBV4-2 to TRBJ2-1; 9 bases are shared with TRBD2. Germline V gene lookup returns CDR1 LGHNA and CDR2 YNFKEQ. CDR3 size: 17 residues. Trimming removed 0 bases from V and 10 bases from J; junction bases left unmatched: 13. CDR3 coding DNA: TGTGCCAGCAGCCAAGATCATTCGAGCGGGAGGTCGCGAGAGCAGTTCTTC. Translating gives CASSQDHSSGRSREQFF.

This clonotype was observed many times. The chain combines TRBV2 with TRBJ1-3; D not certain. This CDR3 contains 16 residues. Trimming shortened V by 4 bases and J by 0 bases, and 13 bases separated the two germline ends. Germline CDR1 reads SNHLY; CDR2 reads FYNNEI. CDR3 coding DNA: TGTGCCAGCAGTGTCGAGGCAGGTGACTCTGGAAACACCATATATTTT. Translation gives CASSVEAGDSGNTIYF.